The clone carrying this T cell receptor (beta chain) was observed once. The antigen remains unidentified. The CDR3 does not close with the conserved phenylalanine or tryptophan, likely indicating a read error. Trimming left V 2 bases short and J 5 bases short, with 16 bases between. Germline lookup yields CDR1 SGDLS and CDR2 YYNGEE. The CDR3 has 16 amino acids. This entry belongs to a study of cytomegalovirus exposure and HLA in healthy donors. The study, taken as a whole, reports: Per a later analysis, 15,000 to 20,000 TCR beta sequences showed association with HLA alleles at 0.05 false discovery rate.

Both 60 Vbeta primers and 13 Jbeta primers went into the PCR. Sequencing used immunoSEQ multiplex PCR; TCRdb keeps in-frame clones, though not all of them. The table includes roughly 130,000 clones, around 9% detected once. Sequenced input: PBMCs. The rearrangement joins TRBV9 to TRBJ1-4; TRBD1 might be the D (5 bases). This sequence originates from a man aged 35 to 55 in good health and CMV-seronegative. The CDR3 DNA reads as TGTGCCAGCAGCGTGGGGACTTTTCCTCCCAATGAAAAACTGTTTTTG. It specifies CASSVGTFPPNEKLFL.